A selection of T cell receptor beta chains follows, all from one sample in a study of neoadjuvant anti-PD-1 for oral cavity cancer. Method: immunoSEQ multiplex PCR; TCRdb's copy keeps in-frame clones and lacks some. The data hold 7,500 to 8,000 clones, with 55% to 75% observed a single time. The sample here was PBMCs, taken after nivolumab (anti-PD-1) treatment. These receptors were taken from a person between 40 and 85 years old with oral cavity squamous cell carcinoma. Both conserved end residues are part of each CDR3. The D gene is left open where the match is weak. Clone size is not always given. Where it is, it says once, few, many or a class for expanded clones.

V gene	D gene	clone size	J gene	CDR3 DNA	CDR3 protein
TRBV7-9	TRBD1	-	TRBJ2-1	TGTGCCAGCAGCTTAGCACAGGGGTCCTACAATGAGCAGTTCTTC	CASSLAQGSYNEQFF
TRBV29-1	-	few	TRBJ1-1	TGCAGCGCTACGGGCCGATACACTGAAGCTTTCTTT	CSATGRYTEAFF
TRBV5-6	-	-	TRBJ1-5	TGTGCCAGCAGTGAACTTGGGGGTGGTAGCAATCAGCCCCAGCATTTT	CASSELGGGSNQPQHF
TRBV12-5	TRBD2	-	TRBJ2-1	TGTGCTAGTGGCCCACTAGCGGGGGGGCCCTACAATGAGCAGTTCTTC	CASGPLAGGPYNEQFF
TRBV6-6	-	-	TRBJ2-5	TGTGCCAGCAGCCACGAGACCCAGTACTTC	CASSHETQYF
TRBV25-1	TRBD2	-	TRBJ2-3	TGTGCCAGCAGTGCTACTAGCGGGGGGAGCACAGATACGCAGTATTTT	CASSATSGGSTDTQYF
TRBV7-2	TRBD2	-	TRBJ2-3	TGTGCCAGCAGCTTAGGCGGGGGGTTCTTGGATACGCAGTATTTT	CASSLGGGFLDTQYF
TRBV5-4	-	-	TRBJ1-1	TGTGCCAGCAGCTTGGGGTGGAGAGGGACTGAAGCTTTCTTT	CASSLGWRGTEAFF
TRBV5-5	-	once	TRBJ1-4	TGTGCCAGCAGCGACTTAGGCCAGGGAGGTGAAAAACTGTTTTTT	CASSDLGQGGEKLFF
TRBV6-1	-	-	TRBJ1-3	TGTGCCAGCAGACAGGGCGAAAACACCATATATTTT	CASRQGENTIYF
TRBV5-1	-	-	TRBJ1-4	TGCGCCAGCAGCTTAGGTTTGGGCGGTTCCGGGAATAATGAAAAACTGTTTTTT	CASSLGLGGSGNNEKLFF
TRBV19	TRBD1	-	TRBJ2-2	TGTGCCAGCATGACCGGGACAGCGAACACCGGGGAGCTGTTTTTT	CASMTGTANTGELFF
TRBV6-5	TRBD1	-	TRBJ2-7	TGTGCCAGCAGTTACTCTGGGACAGGGGGGTACGAGCAGTACTTC	CASSYSGTGGYEQYF
TRBV10-2	-	-	TRBJ2-5	TGCGCCAGCAGTGTTGGCGGTGCCGGCCAAGAGACCCAGTACTTC	CASSVGGAGQETQYF
TRBV9	-	-	TRBJ1-1	TGTGCCAGCAGCGCTCAAGAGGGACTTCAAGCTTTCTTT	CASSAQEGLQAFF
TRBV10-1	-	-	TRBJ2-3	TGCGCCAGCAGTGATATCGGCACCCCCACAGATACGCAGTATTTT	CASSDIGTPTDTQYF
TRBV19	-	-	TRBJ1-4	TGTGCCAGCTCAGTGCCGGGACCAAATGAAAAACTGTTTTTT	CASSVPGPNEKLFF
TRBV7-9	-	-	TRBJ1-1	TGTGCCAGCAGCTCCCTCAGGATCACTGAAGCTTTCTTT	CASSSLRITEAFF
TRBV2	-	-	TRBJ2-1	TGTGCCAGCAGGTTGGGGGTCTCCTACAATGAGCAGTTCTTC	CASRLGVSYNEQFF
TRBV27	TRBD1	-	TRBJ1-6	TGTGCCAGCAGTTTATCGGGACAGGGGTATTCACCCCTCCACTTT	CASSLSGQGYSPLHF
TRBV28	-	-	TRBJ2-3	TGTGCCAGCAGTCCCCTCCGTAGCGGTTTCTCAGATACGCAGTATTTT	CASSPLRSGFSDTQYF
TRBV7-9	TRBD1	-	TRBJ2-2	TGTGCCAGCAGCTTACTACAGGGGCGGAACACCGGGGAGCTGTTTTTT	CASSLLQGRNTGELFF
TRBV2	-	-	TRBJ1-6	TGTGCCAGCAAGACGGAGAGAGATTCCTATAATTCACCCCTCCACTTT	CASKTERDSYNSPLHF
TRBV6-6	-	-	TRBJ1-2	TGTGCCAGCAGCCGGGACGGTTCTAACTATGGCTACACCTTC	CASSRDGSNYGYTF
TRBV6-5	-	-	TRBJ1-1	TGTGCCAGCAGTTACGGGGGGGAACCGAACACTGAAGCTTTCTTT	CASSYGGEPNTEAFF
TRBV5-5	-	-	TRBJ2-7	TGTGCCAGCAGCTTGGGACAGGAAACCTACGAGCAGTACTTC	CASSLGQETYEQYF
TRBV29-1	TRBD1	-	TRBJ2-7	TGCAGCGTTGGACAGGGGTTGATCTACGAGCAGTACTTC	CSVGQGLIYEQYF
TRBV5-6	TRBD1	-	TRBJ1-6	TGTGCCAGCAGCCTCTTTGACAGGGTGAATTCACCCCTCCACTTT	CASSLFDRVNSPLHF
TRBV4-3	-	-	TRBJ2-6	TGCGCCAGCAGCCAAGACTCTGGGGCCAACGTCCTGACTTTC	CASSQDSGANVLTF
TRBV7-2	-	few	TRBJ2-7	TGTGCCAGCAGCTTAGCTCCTAGCTGGTCATACGAGCAGTACTTC	CASSLAPSWSYEQYF
TRBV28	-	-	TRBJ2-7	TGTGCCAGCAGTTTCGCCAGCGCCTACGAGCAGTACTTC	CASSFASAYEQYF
TRBV15	-	-	TRBJ1-2	TGTGCCACCAGCAGAGATCTGGCGGGGGCGTCCAGCTATGGCTACACCTTC	CATSRDLAGASSYGYTF
TRBV19	-	-	TRBJ2-1	TGTGCCAGTACCCAGGGGGGCCACAATGAGCAGTTCTTC	CASTQGGHNEQFF
TRBV7-2	-	-	TRBJ1-5	TGTGCCAGCAGCTTGGGTTTTGTGAGCAATCAGCCCCAGCATTTT	CASSLGFVSNQPQHF
TRBV9	-	-	TRBJ2-2	TGTGCCAGCAGCGGACCCCCCTGGGAGCTGTTTTTT	CASSGPPWELFF
TRBV10-1	TRBD1	-	TRBJ2-3	TGCGCCAGCAGTGAACACGGGACAGGGGGCACAGATACGCAGTATTTT	CASSEHGTGGTDTQYF
TRBV7-2	-	few	TRBJ2-1	TGTGCCAGCAGCTCCGGACCTAACAATGAGCAGTTCTTC	CASSSGPNNEQFF
TRBV28	-	-	TRBJ1-5	TGTGCCAGCAGTTTATCAGTTAACAGGGCCTATAGCAATCAGCCCCAGCATTTT	CASSLSVNRAYSNQPQHF
TRBV7-3	TRBD2	-	TRBJ2-1	TGTGCCAGCAGCTCCCTTGGAGGGCGGGGGGCCTTTACAGATGAGCAGTTCTTC	CASSSLGGRGAFTDEQFF
TRBV4-1	-	-	TRBJ2-6	TGCGCCAGCAGCCACTCAACAGGCTCTGGGGCCAACGTCCTGACTTTC	CASSHSTGSGANVLTF
TRBV9	TRBD2	few	TRBJ2-3	TGTGCCAGCAGCGTAGGGACTAGCGGGCACCGCACAGATACGCAGTATTTT	CASSVGTSGHRTDTQYF
TRBV4-1	TRBD1	-	TRBJ2-2	TGCGCCAGCAGCCCGCAAGGGACAGGGAACACCGGGGAGCTGTTTTTT	CASSPQGTGNTGELFF
TRBV10-1	TRBD1	once	TRBJ2-1	TGCGCCAGCAGTGATTCGATCGGGACAGACAATGAGCAGTTCTTC	CASSDSIGTDNEQFF